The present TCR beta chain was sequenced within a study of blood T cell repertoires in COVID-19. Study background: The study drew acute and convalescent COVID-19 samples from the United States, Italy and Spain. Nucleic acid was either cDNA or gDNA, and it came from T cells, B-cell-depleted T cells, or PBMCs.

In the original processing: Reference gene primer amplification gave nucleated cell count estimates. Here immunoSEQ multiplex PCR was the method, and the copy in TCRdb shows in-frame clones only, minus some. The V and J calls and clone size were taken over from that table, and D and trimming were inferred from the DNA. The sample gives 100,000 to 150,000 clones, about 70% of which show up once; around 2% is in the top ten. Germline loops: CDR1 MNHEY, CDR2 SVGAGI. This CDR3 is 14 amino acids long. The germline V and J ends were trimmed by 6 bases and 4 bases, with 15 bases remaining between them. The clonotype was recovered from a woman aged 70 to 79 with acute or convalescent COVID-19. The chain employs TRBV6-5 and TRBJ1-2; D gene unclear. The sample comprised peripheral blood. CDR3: CASRRAATGYGYTF. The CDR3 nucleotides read TGTGCCAGCAGACGAGCCGCGACGGGCTATGGCTACACCTTC.